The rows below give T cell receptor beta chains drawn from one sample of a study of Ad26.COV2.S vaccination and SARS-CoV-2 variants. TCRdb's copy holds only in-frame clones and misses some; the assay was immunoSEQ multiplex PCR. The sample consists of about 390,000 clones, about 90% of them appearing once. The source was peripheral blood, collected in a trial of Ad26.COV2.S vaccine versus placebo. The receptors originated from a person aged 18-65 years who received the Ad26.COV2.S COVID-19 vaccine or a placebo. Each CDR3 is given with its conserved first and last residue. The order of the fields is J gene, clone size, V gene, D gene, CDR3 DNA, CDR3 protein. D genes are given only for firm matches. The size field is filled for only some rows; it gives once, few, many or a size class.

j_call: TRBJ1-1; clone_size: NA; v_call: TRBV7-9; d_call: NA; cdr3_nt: TGTGCCAGCAGCTTAGTAGCTCTAGTGCGGGGGATTTCAGCTGAAGCTTTCTTT; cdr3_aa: CASSLVALVRGISAEAFF
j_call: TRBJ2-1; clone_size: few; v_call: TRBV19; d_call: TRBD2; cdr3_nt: TGTGCCAGTAGTCTGACTAGCGGGGGCCCCAATGAGCAGTTCTTC; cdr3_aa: CASSLTSGGPNEQFF
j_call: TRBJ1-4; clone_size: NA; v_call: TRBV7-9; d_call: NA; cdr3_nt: TGTGCCAGCAGCCTAGTCGGCAACGGCGAAAAACTGTTTTTT; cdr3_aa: CASSLVGNGEKLFF
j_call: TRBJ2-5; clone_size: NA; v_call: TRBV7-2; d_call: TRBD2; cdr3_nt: TGTGCCAGCAGCTGGACCGGGACTACTACCTCGACCCAGTACTTC; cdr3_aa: CASSWTGTTTSTQYF
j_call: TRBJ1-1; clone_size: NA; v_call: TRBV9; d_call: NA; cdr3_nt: TGTGCCAGCAGCGTAGCCTATGGGACGGCTGCTTTCTTT; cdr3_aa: CASSVAYGTAAFF
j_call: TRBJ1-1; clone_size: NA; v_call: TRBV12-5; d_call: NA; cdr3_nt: TGTGCTAGTGGTTTGGGAGGGATAACTGAAGCTTTCTTT; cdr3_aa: CASGLGGITEAFF
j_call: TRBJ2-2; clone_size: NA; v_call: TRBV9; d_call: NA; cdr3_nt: TGTGCCAGCAGCCCTCAGACAGCTATTAACACCGGGGAGCTGTTTTTT; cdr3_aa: CASSPQTAINTGELFF
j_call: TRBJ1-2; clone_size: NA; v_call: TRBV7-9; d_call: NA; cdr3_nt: TGTGCCAGCAGCTTACAGGGATTCTATGGCTACACCTTC; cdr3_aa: CASSLQGFYGYTF
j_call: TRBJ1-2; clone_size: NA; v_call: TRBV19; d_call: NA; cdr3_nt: TGTGCCAGTAGTACCCCCGGTGGCTACACCTTC; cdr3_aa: CASSTPGGYTF
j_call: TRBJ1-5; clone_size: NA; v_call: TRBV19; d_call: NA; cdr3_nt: TGTGCCAGTAGCCAGTGGGGGGCTGTAAATCAGCCCCAGCATTTT; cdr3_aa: CASSQWGAVNQPQHF
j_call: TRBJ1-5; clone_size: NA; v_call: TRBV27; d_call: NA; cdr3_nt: TGTGCCCCCAAACTAAGGGAACATAGCAATCAGCCCCAGCATTTT; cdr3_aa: CAPKLREHSNQPQHF
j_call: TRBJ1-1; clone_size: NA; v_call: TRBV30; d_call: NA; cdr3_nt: TGTGCCTGGAGTCGTACCGGGACAATGAACACTGAAGCTTTCTTT; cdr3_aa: CAWSRTGTMNTEAFF
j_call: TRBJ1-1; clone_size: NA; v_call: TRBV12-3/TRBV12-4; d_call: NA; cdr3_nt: TGTGCCAGCAGTTTTATGGCCAACACTGAAGCTTTCTTT; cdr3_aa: CASSFMANTEAFF
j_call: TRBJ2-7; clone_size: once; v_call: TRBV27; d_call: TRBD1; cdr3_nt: TGTGCCAGCAGTTTGGGACAGTACTACGAGCAGTACTTC; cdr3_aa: CASSLGQYYEQYF
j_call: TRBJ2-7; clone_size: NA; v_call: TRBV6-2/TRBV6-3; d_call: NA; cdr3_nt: TGTGCCAGCAGTTACTTAGACAGAGGCGAGCAGTACTTC; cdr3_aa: CASSYLDRGEQYF
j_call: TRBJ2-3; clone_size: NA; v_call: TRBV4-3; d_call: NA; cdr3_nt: TGCGCCAGCAGCCACGGGGCAGCCAAGGAGACAGATACGCAGTATTTT; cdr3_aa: CASSHGAAKETDTQYF
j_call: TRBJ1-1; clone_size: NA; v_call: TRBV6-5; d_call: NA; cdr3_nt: TGTGCCAGCAGTTACTCGGGGAGGGGGATTGAAGCTTTCTTT; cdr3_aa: CASSYSGRGIEAFF
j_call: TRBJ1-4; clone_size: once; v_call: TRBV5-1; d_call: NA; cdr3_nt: TGCGCCAGCAGCAACGGAGTGGGGGGTGAAAAACTGTTTTTT; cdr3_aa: CASSNGVGGEKLFF
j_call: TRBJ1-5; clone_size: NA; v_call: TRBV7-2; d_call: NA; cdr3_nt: TGTGCCAGCAGCTTACGGGCGGGTTATAGCAATCAGCCCCAGCATTTT; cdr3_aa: CASSLRAGYSNQPQHF
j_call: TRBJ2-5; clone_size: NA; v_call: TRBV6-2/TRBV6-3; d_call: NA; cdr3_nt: TGTGCCAGCAGTTACGTTTCGGGCTACAACCAAGAGACCCAGTACTTC; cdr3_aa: CASSYVSGYNQETQYF
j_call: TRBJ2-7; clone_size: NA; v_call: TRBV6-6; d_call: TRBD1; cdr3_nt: TGTGCCAGCAGTTACTCCGGGACAGGACCGTACGAGCAGTACTTC; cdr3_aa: CASSYSGTGPYEQYF
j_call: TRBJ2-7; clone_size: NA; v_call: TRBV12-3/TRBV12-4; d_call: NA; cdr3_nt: TGTGCCAGCAGCGCCCAAAGCTCCTACGAGCAGTACTTC; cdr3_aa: CASSAQSSYEQYF
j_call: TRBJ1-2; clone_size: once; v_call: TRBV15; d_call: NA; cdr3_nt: TGTGCCACCAGCAGAGCCTCGGGGGTCCCTAACTATGGCTACACCTTC; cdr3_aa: CATSRASGVPNYGYTF
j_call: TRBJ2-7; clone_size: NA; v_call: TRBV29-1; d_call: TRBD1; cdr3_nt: TGCAGCGTTGTCCGGGACAGGGGCTACGAGCAGTACTTC; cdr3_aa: CSVVRDRGYEQYF
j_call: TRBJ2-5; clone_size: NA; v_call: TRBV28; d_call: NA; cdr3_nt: TGTGCCAGCAGTTTAAAGATCAGGCGTGAGACCCAGTACTTC; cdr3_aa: CASSLKIRRETQYF
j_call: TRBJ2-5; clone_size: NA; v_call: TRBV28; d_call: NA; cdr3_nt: TGTGCCAGCAGTTCTATTCGCTCGGACTTCGGGCGAGAGACCCAGTACTTC; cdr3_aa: CASSSIRSDFGRETQYF
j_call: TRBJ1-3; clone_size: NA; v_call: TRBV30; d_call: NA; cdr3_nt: TGTGCCTGGAGTTTGTGGGACATCATTCCTGGAAACACCATATATTTT; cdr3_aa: CAWSLWDIIPGNTIYF
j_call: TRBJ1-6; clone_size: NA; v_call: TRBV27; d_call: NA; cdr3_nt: TGTGCCAGCAGTTTTAGAGGGCGGCGGGGGGATTCACCCCTCCACTTT; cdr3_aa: CASSFRGRRGDSPLHF
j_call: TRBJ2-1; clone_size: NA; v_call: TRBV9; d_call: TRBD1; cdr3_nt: TGTGCCAGCAGCGCACCCGGGACAGGGCACTACAATGAGCAGTTCTTC; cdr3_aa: CASSAPGTGHYNEQFF
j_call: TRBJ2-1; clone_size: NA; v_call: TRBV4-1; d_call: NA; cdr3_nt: TGCGCCAGCAGCCAATTGGGCTCGGAGTTTGAGCAGTTCTTC; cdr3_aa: CASSQLGSEFEQFF
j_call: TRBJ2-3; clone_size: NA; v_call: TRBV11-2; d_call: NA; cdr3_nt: TGTGCCAGCAGCTTAGCGGCAGGGGATACGCAGTATTTT; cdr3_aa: CASSLAAGDTQYF
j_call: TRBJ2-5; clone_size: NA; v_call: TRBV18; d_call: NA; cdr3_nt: TGTGCCAGCTCCCCGGGCCTTCAAGAGACCCAGTACTTC; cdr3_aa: CASSPGLQETQYF
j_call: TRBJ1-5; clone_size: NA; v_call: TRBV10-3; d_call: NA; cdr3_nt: TGTGCCATCAGTGAACCGGGACCGACATATAGCAATCAGCCCCAGCATTTT; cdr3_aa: CAISEPGPTYSNQPQHF
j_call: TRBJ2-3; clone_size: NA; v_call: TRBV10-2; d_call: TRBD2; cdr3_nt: TGCGCCAGCACAGGGCGGGGGGTCAGCACAGATACGCAGTATTTT; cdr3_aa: CASTGRGVSTDTQYF
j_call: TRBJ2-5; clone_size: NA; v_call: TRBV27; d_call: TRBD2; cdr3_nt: TGTGCCAGCAGTTTGAAGTTAGCGGGGTTCGAGACCCAGTACTTC; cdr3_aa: CASSLKLAGFETQYF
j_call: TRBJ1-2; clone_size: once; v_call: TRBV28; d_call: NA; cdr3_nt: TGTGCCTCAGGCAGGGAAGGCTACACCTTC; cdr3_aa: CASGREGYTF
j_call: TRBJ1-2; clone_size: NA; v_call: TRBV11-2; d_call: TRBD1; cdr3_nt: TGTGCCAGCAGGCCAGCATACAGGGGGCGCATAGGTGGCTACACCTTC; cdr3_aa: CASRPAYRGRIGGYTF
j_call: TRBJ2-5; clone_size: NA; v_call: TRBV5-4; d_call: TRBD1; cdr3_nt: TGTGCCAGCAGCCCGACAGGGGGCATGGAGACCCAGTACTTC; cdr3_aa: CASSPTGGMETQYF
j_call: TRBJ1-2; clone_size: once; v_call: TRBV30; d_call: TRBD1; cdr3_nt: TGTGCCTGGAGTCGGGCAGGGGGGGGCTACACCTTC; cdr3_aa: CAWSRAGGGYTF
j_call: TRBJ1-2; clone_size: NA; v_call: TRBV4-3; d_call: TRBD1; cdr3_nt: TGCGCCAGCAGCATAACCGGACAGGGGAACTATGGCTACACCTTC; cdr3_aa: CASSITGQGNYGYTF
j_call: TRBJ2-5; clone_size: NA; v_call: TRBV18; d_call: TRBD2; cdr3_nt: TGTGCCAGCTCACCACGGTTGGGCGGGGGACAAGAGACCCAGTACTTC; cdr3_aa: CASSPRLGGGQETQYF
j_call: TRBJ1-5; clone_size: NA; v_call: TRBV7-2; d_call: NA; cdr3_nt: TGTGCCAGCAGCTCCACAGGGTTTCTTAATCAGCCCCAGCATTTT; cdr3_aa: CASSSTGFLNQPQHF
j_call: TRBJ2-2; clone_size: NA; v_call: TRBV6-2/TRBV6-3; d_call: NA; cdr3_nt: TGTGCCAGCAGTTACTCCTTAGATACCGGGGAGCTGTTTTTT; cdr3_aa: CASSYSLDTGELFF
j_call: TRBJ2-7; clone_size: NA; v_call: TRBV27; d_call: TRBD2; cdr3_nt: TGTGCCAGCAGTTTATTGAAACCCCAAGGACTAGCACACGAGCAGTACTTC; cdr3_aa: CASSLLKPQGLAHEQYF
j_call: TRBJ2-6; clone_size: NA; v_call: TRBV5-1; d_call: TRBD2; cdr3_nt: TGCGCCAGCAGCCCGGGGGGGGCTCAAAGCTCTGGGGCCAACGTCCTGACTTTC; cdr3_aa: CASSPGGAQSSGANVLTF
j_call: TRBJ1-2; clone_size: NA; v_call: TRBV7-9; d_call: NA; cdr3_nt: TGTGCCAGCAGTTCGGGCCCCTTCGGCGGCTACACCTTC; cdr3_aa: CASSSGPFGGYTF
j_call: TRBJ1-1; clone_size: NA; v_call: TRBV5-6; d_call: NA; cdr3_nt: TGTGCCAGCAGCTCCACATGGAGGGGCACTGAAGCTTTCTTT; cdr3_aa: CASSSTWRGTEAFF